These 21 T cell receptor beta chains originate from one sample sequenced in a study of Graves' ophthalmopathy and Graves' hyperthyroidism. Amplification targeted the TCR beta CDR3 regions, with RNA transcripts as the source material. An initial RT-PCR round employing HTBI primers preceded a second-round multiplex PCR. TCRdb analysed the multiplex PCR reads with MiXCR anew, one entry per CDR3 protein. Of about 240,000 distinct CDR3 sequences in the sample, around 50% were seen once. The sequenced sample consisted of peripheral blood. Receptor source: an adult man with Graves' ophthalmopathy.

There are a few counts of this clonotype. The chain uses TRBV5-4 and TRBJ1-1; a weak D match, TRBD1 (5 bases). Germline V gene lookup returns CDR1 SGHNT and CDR2 YYREEE (reference sequence). The CDR3 runs to 12 residues. Trimming cost V 1 base and J 10 bases, with 11 bases left between them. Here the CDR3 reads CASSLPGRGAFF. The CDR3 nucleotides are TGTGCCAGCAGCTTGCCGGGACGGGGAGCTTTCTTT.

The chain is built from TRBV12-3 or TRBV12-4 and TRBJ2-7; unclear D gene. Trimming took off 3 bases at V and 0 bases at J, with 6 bases between the two ends. This CDR3 contains 13 residues. Here the CDR3 reads CASSFGGSYEQYF. CDR3 DNA sequence: TGTGCCAGCAGTTTTGGCGGCTCCTACGAGCAGTACTTC.

Worth noting for this clonotype: Its ends do not fully match the called genes, so a read error is possible. The V and J genes are TRBV5-1 and TRBJ2-7; the match to TRBD1 covers 8 bases. Per the germline V gene, CDR1 is SGHRS and CDR2 is YFSETQ. The CDR3 extends over 13 amino acids. CDR3 DNA sequence: TGCGCCGGCAGCTTGGACAGGGTCGACGAGCAGTACTTC. Protein: CAGSLDRVDEQYF.

The chain joins TRBV7-8 to TRBJ2-6; no clear D gene. CDR1 SGHVS and CDR2 FQNEAQ come from the germline V gene. The CDR3 loop spans 11 amino acids. V was clipped by 11 bases and J by 0 bases, with 2 bases between them. The CDR3, as DNA: TGTGCCCACTCTGGGGCCAACGTCCTGACTTTC. Protein product: CAHSGANVLTF.

The chain combines TRBV10-3 with TRBJ2-7, with 14 bases aligning to TRBD2. J was trimmed by 2 bases and V by 2 bases; bases with no gene match: 2. This CDR3 comprises 16 residues. Germline CDR1 is ENHRY and CDR2 is SYGVKD. The CDR3 is CAISEGLAGGTYEQYF. The CDR3 DNA reads TGTGCCATCAGTGAGGGACTAGCGGGAGGTACCTACGAGCAGTACTTC.

The chain carries TRBV10-3 and TRBJ2-2, with D possibly matching TRBD1 (5 bases). Germline assignment: CDR1 ENHRY and CDR2 SYGVKD. V lost 10 bases, J lost 1 base, and 16 bases lay in between. The CDR3 contains 15 residues. Here the CDR3 DNA reads TGTGCCAGCAGCGCACAACAGGTGAACACCGGGGAGCTGTTTTTT. It encodes CASSAQQVNTGELFF.

Only one count was recorded for this clonotype. The chain links TRBV20-1 to TRBJ1-2; D may be TRBD1 (5 bases). The CDR3 is 13 residues long. V shed 3 bases and J shed 2 bases, with 10 bases lying between them. Looked up from germline, CDR1 is DFQATT and CDR2 is SNEGSKA (reference sequence). CDR3 amino acids: CSASSGFNYGYTF. The CDR3 DNA sequence: TGCAGTGCTAGTTCAGGGTTCAACTATGGCTACACCTTC.

This clonotype was counted between two and nine times. The chain uses TRBV2 and TRBJ1-5; possibly TRBD1 for D (5 bases). The CDR3 has 15 residues. V was pared by 8 bases and J by 0 bases, with 14 bases between. CDR1 is SNHLY, CDR2 FYNNEI, per germline. CDR3 in amino acids: CASGTEPYSNQPQHF. DNA for the CDR3: TGTGCCAGCGGGACGGAACCTTATAGCAATCAGCCCCAGCATTTT. Full variable domain (rest looked up from reference TRBV2 and TRBJ1-5): EPEVTQTPSHQVTQMGQEVILRCVPISNHLYFYWYRQILGQKVEFLVSFYNNEISEKSEIFDDQFSVERPDGSNFTLKIRSTKLEDSAMYFCASGTEPYSNQPQHFGDGTRLSIL.

This clonotype appeared a few times. The V and J genes are TRBV11-2 and TRBJ1-5, with D unresolved. Germline-derived CDR1 and CDR2 are SGHAT and FQNNGV. The CDR3 totals 13 residues. Trimming removed 3 bases at V and 5 bases at J, with 8 bases between. The CDR3 DNA sequence: TGTGCCAGCAGCTTGGCCATTCATCAGCCCCAGCATTTT. Its protein is CASSLAIHQPQHF. Full variable domain (outside the CDR3, taken from reference TRBV11-2 and TRBJ1-5): EAGVAQSPRYKIIEKRQSVAFWCNPISGHATLYWYQQILGQGPKLLIQFQNNGVVDDSQLPKDRFSAERLKGVDSTLKIQPAKLEDSAVYLCASSLAIHQPQHFGDGTRLSIL.

This clonotype was counted only a few times. This chain joins TRBV24-1 and TRBJ2-5; D might be TRBD1 (5 bases). Between the trimmed V and J ends, which lost 1 base and 2 bases, there was a span of 13 bases. CDR1 KGHDR and CDR2 SFDVKD come from the germline V gene. This CDR3 comprises 16 residues. CDR3 loop: CATSDFNRKGQETQYF. The DNA for the CDR3 is TGTGCCACCAGTGATTTCAACAGGAAGGGGCAAGAGACCCAGTACTTC.

This chain links TRBV7-3 with TRBJ2-5; D call uncertain. Trimming left V 3 bases short and J 4 bases short, with 6 bases between. CDR3 length equals 12 residues. Germline values: CDR1 SGHTA, CDR2 FQGTGA. The CDR3 reads CASSFSSETQYF. Written as DNA, the CDR3 is TGTGCCAGCAGCTTCTCGTCAGAGACCCAGTACTTC.

This clonotype was seen a few times. The CDR3 spells CASSSGILWEKLFF. For the CDR3, the DNA is TGTGCCAGCAGCTCCGGGATCCTGTGGGAAAAACTGTTTTTT. The chain couples TRBV7-9 to TRBJ1-4; no definite D call. CDR3 size: 14 residues. Germline assignment: CDR1 SEHNR and CDR2 FQNEAQ (reference sequence). V was shortened by 4 bases and J by 8 bases, with 14 bases between the two germline ends.

The chain is built from TRBV20-1 and TRBJ2-2; the match to TRBD2 covers 10 bases. CDR3 size: 16 residues. Germline values: CDR1 DFQATT, CDR2 SNEGSKA (reference sequence). V lost 2 bases, J lost 5 bases, and 8 bases stayed unmatched. In nucleotides, the CDR3 is TGCAGTGCTAGACCTACTAGCGGGACTCCTACCGGGGAGCTGTTTTTT. Translation: CSARPTSGTPTGELFF.

This clonotype was recorded only once. The V call is TRBV7-2, the J call TRBJ1-5; D is ambiguous. The CDR3 runs to 16 residues. From germline, CDR1 is SGHTA and CDR2 FQGNSA. Trimming left V 6 bases short and J 6 bases short, with 21 bases between. The chain's CDR3 is CASRLAGPFFGQPQHF. The CDR3 DNA sequence: TGTGCCAGCAGGCTTGCAGGACCTTTTTTCGGTCAGCCCCAGCATTTT. Variable domain in full (rest from reference TRBV7-2 and TRBJ1-5): GAGVSQSPSNKVTEKGKDVELRCDPISGHTALYWYRQSLGQGLEFLIYFQGNSAPDKSGLPSDRFSAERTGGSVSTLTIQRTQQEDSAVYLCASRLAGPFFGQPQHFGDGTRLSIL.

This chain connects TRBV7-8 to TRBJ2-1; 9 bases are a match to TRBD2. The CDR3 loop spans 17 amino acids. Germline-derived CDR1 and CDR2 are SGHVS and FQNEAQ. Trimming removed 5 bases from V and 5 bases from J; junction bases left unmatched: 13. DNA of the CDR3: TGTGCCAGCAGCCGTCGGCGTAGCGGGGGTTCTAACAATGAGCAGTTCTTC. It yields the protein CASSRRRSGGSNNEQFF.

The chain links TRBV7-2 to TRBJ2-2, with D perhaps given as TRBD1 or TRBD2 (7 bases each). The V and J ends lost 5 bases and 9 bases respectively, with 16 bases between them. CDR1 SGHTA and CDR2 FQGNSA come from the germline V gene. The length of the CDR3 is 14 residues. The CDR3 sequence is CASSANRGGRELFF. The CDR3 DNA reads as TGTGCCAGCAGCGCAAACAGGGGAGGGAGGGAGCTGTTTTTT.

The chain links TRBV2 to TRBJ1-5; 8 positions agree with TRBD1. Germline V gene data show CDR1 as SNHLY and CDR2 as FYNNEI. CDR3 length: 15 residues. With V trimmed by 5 bases and J by 1 base, 4 bases remained unmatched. The DNA of the CDR3 is TGTGCCAGCAGTACGGACAGGGTAAGCAATCAGCCCCAGCATTTT. It yields the protein CASSTDRVSNQPQHF.

Of note for this clonotype: The junction departs from the called germline gene at one end, perhaps through a read error. The rearrangement joins TRBV5-1 to TRBJ1-2, with TRBD1 matching over 8 bases. The germline V gene has CDR1 SGHRS and CDR2 YFSETQ. This CDR3 comprises 13 residues. This CDR3 is CASSPDDRGGCTF. The CDR3 DNA sequence: TGCGCCAGCAGCCCCGATGACAGGGGTGGCTGCACCTTC.

This sequence joins TRBV7-8 and TRBJ1-1; D perhaps matches TRBD1 (5 bases). This CDR3 spans 13 amino acids. Germline V gene lookup returns CDR1 SGHVS and CDR2 FQNEAQ. The ends were cut back, 5 bases at V and 7 bases at J, with 14 bases in the middle. CDR3 nucleotide sequence: TGTGCCAGCAGCAGTTTAGGGACCGGTGAAGCTTTCTTT. As protein: CASSSLGTGEAFF. Full variable domain (rest looked up from reference TRBV7-8 and TRBJ1-1): GAGVSQSPRYKVAKRGQDVALRCDPISGHVSLFWYQQALGQGPEFLTYFQNEAQLDKSGLPSDRFFAERPEGSVSTLKIQRTQQEDSAVYLCASSSLGTGEAFFGQGTRLTVV.

The V and J genes are TRBV5-6 and TRBJ2-7, with D unclear. The germline gives CDR1 SGHDT, CDR2 YYEEEE. This CDR3 is 12 amino acids long. Trimming left V 7 bases short and J 0 bases short, with 8 bases between. CDR3 nucleotide sequence: TGTGCCAGCTGCAAGAGCTCCTACGAGCAGTACTTC. This codes for CASCKSSYEQYF. Supplemented by reference TRBV5-6 and TRBJ2-7, the full variable domain reads DAGVTQSPTHLIKTRGQQVTLRCSPKSGHDTVSWYQQALGQGPQFIFQYYEEEERQRGNFPDRFSGHQFPNYSSELNVNALLLGDSALYLCASCKSSYEQYFGPGTRLTVT.

The V and J genes are TRBV12-3 or TRBV12-4 and TRBJ1-1; D call uncertain. The CDR3 loop spans 12 amino acids. The germline V and J ends were trimmed by 2 bases and 4 bases, with 5 bases remaining between them. CDR3 region: CASSLMSTEAFF. The DNA of the CDR3 is TGTGCCAGCAGTTTAATGAGCACTGAAGCTTTCTTT.